These 27 T cell receptor beta chains came from one sample sequenced in a study of cytomegalovirus exposure and HLA in healthy donors. The PCR employed 60 Vbeta primers together with 13 Jbeta primers. Measured with immunoSEQ multiplex PCR; TCRdb has only the in-frame clones, and not every one. This table holds some 110,000 clones, under 85% found once. Sequencing was performed on PBMCs. These receptors were obtained from a man between 40 and 49 years old in good health and CMV-seronegative.

This clone was found once. The CDR3 loop is CASSLSSGRYSTGELFF. In DNA, the CDR3 is TGTGCCAGCAGCTTATCTAGCGGGAGGTACAGCACCGGGGAGCTGTTTTTT. The J gene is TRBJ2-2, the V gene TRBV7-2, with 11 bases identical to TRBD2. The CDR3 covers 17 residues. The germline V gene encodes CDR1 SGHTA and CDR2 FQGNSA. V shed 2 bases, J shed 4 bases, and the junction held 6 bases outside the gene matches.

The J gene is TRBJ2-6, the V gene TRBV4-1, with 9 bases identical to TRBD2. The CDR3 is made up of 19 amino acids. Unmatched junction bases numbered 7, after V lost 0 bases and J lost 1 base. Germline-derived CDR1 and CDR2 are MGHRA and YSYEKL. This CDR3 reads CASSQEWPAGGSGANVLTF. The CDR3 DNA sequence: TGCGCCAGCAGCCAAGAATGGCCAGCGGGAGGTTCTGGGGCCAACGTCCTGACTTTC.

The chain employs TRBV5-4 and TRBJ2-7; no reliable D call. V lost 3 bases to trimming and J lost 5 bases, with 9 bases between them. The CDR3 is 12 residues long. CDR1 is SGHNT and CDR2 is YYREEE in the germline V gene (reference sequence). CDR3 loop: CASSSLSDEQYF. The CDR3 DNA reads as TGTGCCAGCAGCTCTCTCTCTGACGAGCAGTACTTC.

This clone was detected a few times. As DNA, the CDR3 is TGTGCCAGCAGTTACTCAGGGACTAGCTATTTCGAGCAGTACTTC. Its protein product is CASSYSGTSYFEQYF. The genes are TRBV6-5 and TRBJ2-7; TRBD2 aligns across 9 bases. Germline CDR1 MNHEY, CDR2 SVGAGI. This CDR3 region has 15 residues. The V and J ends lost 0 bases and 6 bases, in that order; junction bases with no gene match: 6.

This chain joins TRBV5-1 and TRBJ2-7; 8 positions match TRBD1. Germline assignment: CDR1 SGHRS and CDR2 YFSETQ. Unmatched junction bases numbered 3, after V lost 4 bases and J lost 3 bases. The CDR3 is 13 residues long. CDR3 DNA: TGCGCCAGCAGCGCCGACAGGGGCTACGAGCAGTACTTC. Residues: CASSADRGYEQYF.

The chain is built from TRBV5-4 and TRBJ2-5; 9 bases are a match to TRBD1. The CDR3 totals 14 residues. J lost 2 bases, V lost 2 bases, and 1 base had no gene match. The germline gives CDR1 SGHNT, CDR2 YYREEE (reference sequence). CDR3 protein: CASSFGQGQETQYF. DNA for the CDR3: TGTGCCAGCAGCTTCGGACAGGGGCAAGAGACCCAGTACTTC.

The chain joins TRBV5-1 to TRBJ2-1; 13 bases are shared with TRBD2. CDR1 SGHRS and CDR2 YFSETQ come from the germline V gene. The CDR3 consists of 17 residues. J was trimmed by 3 bases and V by 3 bases; bases with no gene match: 6. Here the CDR3 reads CASSWTGLAGNYNEQFF. CDR3 in DNA: TGCGCCAGCAGCTGGACGGGACTAGCGGGAAACTACAATGAGCAGTTCTTC.

J is TRBJ1-5 and V is TRBV19, with 7 positions matching TRBD1. This CDR3 is built from 15 residues. V shed 7 bases, J shed 0 bases, and the junction held 6 bases outside the gene matches. Per the germline V gene, CDR1 is LNHDA and CDR2 is SQIVND (reference sequence). The CDR3 region has the DNA TGTGCCAGTAAACGAGGACAGGATAGCAATCAGCCCCAGCATTTT. This translates into CASKRGQDSNQPQHF.

This clone was seen only a few times. This sequence joins TRBV29-1 and TRBJ1-1, with D possibly being TRBD1 (5 bases). CDR1 is SQVTM and CDR2 is ANQGSEA in the germline V gene. The germline V and J ends were trimmed by 4 bases and 6 bases, with 12 bases remaining between them. The CDR3 is 12 residues long. The CDR3 nucleotides read TGCAGCGTTGCGCGGGGGTCCGCTGAAGCTTTCTTT. Residues: CSVARGSAEAFF.

The count of this clone is one. The chain joins TRBV7-9 to TRBJ1-2; D not resolved. CDR3 length equals 13 residues. Trimming pared 1 base from V and 5 bases from J, leaving 8 bases between. Germline lookup yields CDR1 SEHNR and CDR2 FQNEAQ (reference sequence). The CDR3 region is CASSLEGGYGYTF. The CDR3 DNA reads TGTGCCAGCAGCTTAGAAGGAGGATATGGCTACACCTTC.

V gene TRBV27 combines with J gene TRBJ2-5, with D perhaps TRBD2 (6 bases). Germline CDR1 is MNHEY and CDR2 is SMNVEV (reference sequence). V gave up 2 bases and J gave up 5 bases, with 12 bases separating them. The CDR3 consists of 14 residues. This chain's CDR3 is CASSLGRGKETQYF. The CDR3 region has the DNA TGTGCCAGCAGTTTAGGGCGGGGTAAGGAGACCCAGTACTTC.

V is TRBV5-6 and J is TRBJ1-1, with D uncertain. Between the trimmed V and J ends, which lost 2 bases and 7 bases, there was a span of 12 bases. The CDR3 spans 13 residues. CDR1 and CDR2 (germline): SGHDT, YYEEEE. CDR3 sequence reads: CASSFQNLYEAFF. The DNA for the CDR3 is TGTGCCAGCAGCTTCCAGAACCTTTATGAAGCTTTCTTT.

V usage is TRBV7-9 and J usage is TRBJ2-1; TRBD2 aligns across 10 bases. V shed 2 bases, J shed 5 bases, and the junction held 12 bases outside the gene matches. The length of the CDR3 is 18 residues. Germline loops: CDR1 SEHNR, CDR2 FQNEAQ (reference sequence). This CDR3 reads CASSLPPRLAGGHNEQFF. The CDR3 nucleotides read TGTGCCAGCAGCTTACCCCCGAGGTTAGCGGGGGGCCACAATGAGCAGTTCTTC.

J is TRBJ2-5 and V is TRBV30, with 11 bases lining up with TRBD2. The end of the DNA aligns better with TRBJ2-7, so the J call may be wrong. In germline, CDR1 is GTSNPN, CDR2 SVGIG (reference sequence). This CDR3 is built from 13 residues. This CDR3 reads CAWTSGRKYEQYF. CDR3 coding DNA: TGTGCCTGGACTAGCGGGAGGAAGTACGAGCAGTACTTC.

Note on this clone: The same CDR3 is also encoded by other DNA sequences in this sample. This chain links TRBV7-2 with TRBJ2-7, with 13 nucleotides matching TRBD2. The CDR3 is made up of 15 amino acids. The junction had 3 bases not matched to a gene; V was cut back by 4 bases and J by 3 bases. Germline CDR1 SGHTA, CDR2 FQGNSA. The CDR3 reads CASSSGLAGSYEQYF. For the CDR3, the DNA is TGTGCCAGCAGCTCGGGACTAGCGGGAAGCTACGAGCAGTACTTC.

This clone was detected only once. The chain is built from TRBV27 and TRBJ1-1; D is unclear. The CDR3 is 14 amino acids. With 3 bases removed from V and 1 base from J, the gap between germline ends came to 9 bases. The V gene's germline CDR1 is MNHEY and CDR2 SMNVEV (reference sequence). CDR3 region: CASSFGQANTEAFF. The CDR3 coding sequence is TGTGCCAGCAGTTTCGGCCAGGCGAACACTGAAGCTTTCTTT.

The chain employs TRBV11-3 and TRBJ2-3; TRBD2 is a possible D gene (7 bases). Germline assignment: CDR1 SGHNT and CDR2 YENEEA. V was clipped by 0 bases and J by 1 base, with 14 bases between them. The CDR3 is 17 amino acids. In DNA form, the CDR3 reads TGTGCCAGCAGCTTAGAAAAAGCGGGGACACGCACAGATACGCAGTATTTT. This gives the protein CASSLEKAGTRTDTQYF. Variable domain in full (rest from reference TRBV11-3 and TRBJ2-3): EAGVVQSPRYKIIEKKQPVAFWCNPISGHNTLYWYLQNLGQGPELLIRYENEEAVDDSQLPKDRFSAERLKGVDSTLKIQPAELGDSAVYLCASSLEKAGTRTDTQYFGPGTRLTVL.

The chain couples TRBV30 to TRBJ1-6; possible D gene TRBD1, 5 bases. In germline, CDR1 is GTSNPN, CDR2 SVGIG (reference sequence). The CDR3 is 15 residues long. Trimming cost V 3 bases and J 6 bases, with 15 bases left between them. For the CDR3, the DNA is TGTGCCTGGAGGCTTCGCGACAGAGCTAATTCACCCCTCCACTTT. Encoded protein: CAWRLRDRANSPLHF.

The chain employs TRBV7-9 and TRBJ2-5; a weak D match, TRBD1 (7 bases). The CDR3 is 18 amino acids. V lost 7 bases and J lost 1, with 25 bases in between. In germline, CDR1 is SEHNR, CDR2 FQNEAQ (reference sequence). The CDR3 here is CASTHPGETGLSQETQYF. The CDR3 nucleotides are TGTGCCAGCACCCACCCGGGGGAGACAGGGTTGAGCCAAGAGACCCAGTACTTC.

The J gene is TRBJ2-1, the V gene TRBV28, with D possibly TRBD1 on 5 matching bases. The CDR3 loop spans 16 amino acids. The germline V gene has CDR1 MDHEN and CDR2 SYDVKM. Trimming shortened V by 6 bases and J by 5 bases, and 20 bases separated the two germline ends. The CDR3 here is CASSLAVVRGNNEQFF. The CDR3 nucleotides are TGTGCCAGCAGCCTCGCGGTGGTAAGGGGAAACAATGAGCAGTTCTTC. Supplemented by reference TRBV28 and TRBJ2-1, the full variable domain reads DVKVTQSSRYLVKRTGEKVFLECVQDMDHENMFWYRQDPGLGLRLIYFSYDVKMKEKGDIPEGYSVSREKKERFSLILESASTNQTSMYLCASSLAVVRGNNEQFFGPGTRLTVL.

In the case of this clone: An end of the junction does not agree with germline; a read error may underlie this. The chain recombines TRBV7-9 with TRBJ2-3; D is unresolved. Germline-derived CDR1 and CDR2 are SEHNR and FQNEAQ (reference sequence). The CDR3 totals 16 residues. CDR3 nucleotide sequence: TGTTCCAGCAGCTTAGTAACAGAGCCCGCACAGATAACGCAGTATTTT. It is translated as CSSSLVTEPAQITQYF.

This clone occurred many times. The chain joins TRBV6-4 to TRBJ2-3, with 10 nucleotides matching TRBD2. The CDR3 contains 15 residues. Losses at the gene ends were 3 bases for V and 4 bases for J; bases not matched to a gene: 4. In germline, CDR1 is MRHNA, CDR2 SNTAGT. CDR3 residues: CASSELAGSADTQYF. DNA for the CDR3: TGTGCCAGCAGTGAACTAGCGGGATCGGCAGATACGCAGTATTTT.

The chain couples TRBV4-1 to TRBJ2-7; TRBD2 matches 11 bases. The V segment lost 5 bases and the J segment 7 bases; nucleotides outside the gene matches: 10. The germline V gene encodes CDR1 MGHRA and CDR2 YSYEKL. The CDR3 is 15 amino acids. In DNA form, the CDR3 reads TGCGCCAGCAGCTCCGATCCGGGACTAGCGGATGAGCAGTACTTC. It yields the protein CASSSDPGLADEQYF.

This sequence joins TRBV25-1 and TRBJ1-5; D is undetermined. The CDR3 runs 14 residues. CDR1 is MGHDK and CDR2 is SYGVNS in the germline V gene. Deletions cut 3 bases from V and 6 bases from J, with 12 bases between. As DNA, the CDR3 is TGTGCCAGCAGTGATCGACAATACGGTCAGCCCCAGCATTTT. Amino acid sequence: CASSDRQYGQPQHF.

In DNA, the CDR3 is TGTGCCAGCAGCGTAGGGCCAGGGGAGGGGGGTACGCAGTATTTT. Protein product: CASSVGPGEGGTQYF. The chain has TRBV9 and TRBJ2-3; D might be TRBD2 (7 bases). Trimming removed 0 bases from V and 8 bases from J, with 16 bases in between. CDR1 SGDLS and CDR2 YYNGEE come from the germline V gene. CDR3 length equals 15 residues.

The chain has TRBV7-2 and TRBJ2-1; TRBD2 matches 9 bases. Germline trimming cut 5 bases from V and 9 bases from J; bases unmatched to any gene: 8. Per the germline V gene, CDR1 is SGHTA and CDR2 is FQGNSA. This CDR3 region has 14 residues. CDR3 residues: CASSLQAGGGEQFF. Written as DNA, the CDR3 is TGTGCCAGCAGCCTTCAAGCGGGGGGAGGTGAGCAGTTCTTC.

V and J are TRBV5-1 and TRBJ2-3; TRBD1 aligns across 10 bases. The J segment lost 4 bases and the V segment lost 3 bases, leaving 8 bases of the junction unmatched. The CDR3 is made up of 16 amino acids. Germline CDR1 is SGHRS and CDR2 is YFSETQ. In DNA form, the CDR3 reads TGCGCCAGCAGCTGGGGGTCGGGACAGGGGTCAGATACGCAGTATTTT. This gives the protein CASSWGSGQGSDTQYF.